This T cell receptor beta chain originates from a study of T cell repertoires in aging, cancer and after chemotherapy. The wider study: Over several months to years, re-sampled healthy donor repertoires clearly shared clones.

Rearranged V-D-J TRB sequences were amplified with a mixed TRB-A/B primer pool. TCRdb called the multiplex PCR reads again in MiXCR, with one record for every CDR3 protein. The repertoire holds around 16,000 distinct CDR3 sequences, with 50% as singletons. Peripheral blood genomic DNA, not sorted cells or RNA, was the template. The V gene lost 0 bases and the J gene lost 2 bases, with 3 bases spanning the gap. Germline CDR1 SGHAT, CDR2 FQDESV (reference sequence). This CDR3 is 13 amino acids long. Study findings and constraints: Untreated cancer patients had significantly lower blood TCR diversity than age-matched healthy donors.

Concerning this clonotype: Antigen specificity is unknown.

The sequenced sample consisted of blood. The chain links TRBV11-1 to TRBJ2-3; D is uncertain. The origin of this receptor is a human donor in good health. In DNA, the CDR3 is TGTGCCAGCAGCTTAGCGCCCACAGATACGCAGTATTTT. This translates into CASSLAPTDTQYF. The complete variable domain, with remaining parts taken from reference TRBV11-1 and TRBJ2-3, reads EAEVAQSPRYKITEKSQAVAFWCDPISGHATLYWYRQILGQGPELLVQFQDESVVDDSQLPKDRFSAERLKGVDSTLKIQPAELGDSAMYLCASSLAPTDTQYFGPGTRLTVL.